One sample yielded the 18 T cell receptor beta chains listed below, sequenced in a study of blood T cell repertoires in COVID-19. Profiled with immunoSEQ multiplex PCR; TCRdb holds only in-frame clones, not every one. The profile shows under 150,000 clones, 70% to 85% of them singletons. Sample: peripheral blood. Source of these receptors: a man between 65 and 80 years old with active or convalescent COVID-19.

The chain carries TRBV7-3 and TRBJ2-1, with TRBD2 matching 7 bases. The J segment lost 5 bases and the V segment lost 0 bases, leaving 4 bases of the junction unmatched. Germline loops: CDR1 SGHTA, CDR2 FQGTGA. This CDR3 region has 15 residues. CDR3 in amino acids: CASSLTGREDNEQFF. The CDR3 region has the DNA TGTGCCAGCAGCTTAACGGGTCGGGAGGACAATGAGCAGTTCTTC.

This sequence joins TRBV5-1 and TRBJ2-5; TRBD2 matches 7 bases. V lost 5 bases and J lost 1; bases outside the gene matches: 11. Germline V CDR1 and CDR2: SGHRS, YFSETQ. The CDR3 loop spans 16 amino acids. The CDR3, as DNA: TGCGCCAGCAGAAAAGTCTTCGCGGGGGTCCAAGAGACCCAGTACTTC. Translated: CASRKVFAGVQETQYF. Using reference TRBV5-1 and TRBJ2-5 for the parts outside the CDR3, the full variable domain is KAGVTQTPRYLIKTRGQQVTLSCSPISGHRSVSWYQQTPGQGLQFLFEYFSETQRNKGNFPGRFSGRQFSNSRSEMNVSTLELGDSALYLCASRKVFAGVQETQYFGPGTRLLVL.

This clone appeared a few times. The chain joins TRBV7-3 to TRBJ2-5; the D is unclear. The CDR3 contains 13 residues. The V gene's germline CDR1 is SGHTA and CDR2 FQGTGA. With 3 bases removed from V and 5 bases from J, the gap between germline ends came to 10 bases. As DNA, the CDR3 is TGTGCCAGCAGCTTCGGGTCCTCGGAGACCCAGTACTTC. Amino acids: CASSFGSSETQYF.

A few counts support this clone. This sequence joins TRBV12-3 or TRBV12-4 and TRBJ2-7, with a possible D match to TRBD1 (5 bases). CDR3 size: 13 residues. V lost 1 base, J lost 5 bases, and 9 bases lay in between. CDR3 sequence (DNA): TGTGCCAGCAGTTTAGAGGGGTCCAACGAGCAGTACTTC. It translates to CASSLEGSNEQYF.

The V gene is TRBV7-2, the J gene TRBJ1-3, with 9 bases identical to TRBD1. This CDR3 region has 18 residues. Per germline, CDR1 SGHTA and CDR2 FQGNSA. The V and J ends lost 5 bases and 0 bases, in that order; junction bases with no gene match: 11. CDR3 protein: CASSDSGQGHFSGNTIYF. In nucleotides, the CDR3 is TGTGCCAGCAGCGACTCGGGACAGGGCCATTTCTCTGGAAACACCATATATTTT.

The chain combines TRBV18 with TRBJ1-2; a weak D match, TRBD1 (5 bases). CDR3 length: 13 amino acids. CDR1 KGHSH and CDR2 LQKENI come from the germline V gene. V was cut by 5 bases and J by 5 bases, with 12 bases left in between. The CDR3 nucleotides read TGTGCCAGCTCATCAGGGCAAGGTTATGGCTACACCTTC. Translated: CASSSGQGYGYTF.

The gene calls are TRBV19 and TRBJ1-2; TRBD1 matches at 9 bases. The CDR3 runs to 13 residues. CDR1 and CDR2 from the germline V gene are LNHDA and SQIVND (reference sequence). The trim removed 7 bases at V and 4 bases at J, leaving 4 bases unmatched. The CDR3 region has the DNA TGTGCCAGTAAACAGGGGGCTCTCTATGGCTACACCTTC. This sequence encodes CASKQGALYGYTF.

The V gene is TRBV7-3, the J gene TRBJ2-2; possibly TRBD2 for D (5 bases). Trimming pared 5 bases from V and 4 bases from J, leaving 20 bases between. Per germline, CDR1 SGHTA and CDR2 FQGTGA. The CDR3 loop spans 17 amino acids. The DNA of the CDR3 is TGTGCCAGCAGCCCCAGAGCCGGGTCGGCGGGCACCGGGGAGCTGTTTTTT. This sequence encodes CASSPRAGSAGTGELFF.

CDR3 coding DNA: TGTGCCAGCAGCGGGTGGACAGGGGGACTTAACGAGCAGTACTTC. It encodes CASSGWTGGLNEQYF. J is TRBJ2-7 and V is TRBV7-8; 10 nucleotides line up with TRBD1. Germline lookup yields CDR1 SGHVS and CDR2 FQNEAQ. J was trimmed by 5 bases and V by 5 bases; bases with no gene match: 9. The CDR3 is 15 amino acids.

This chain joins TRBV7-9 and TRBJ1-5; 8 bases align to TRBD1. The CDR3 consists of 16 residues. Germline V gene data show CDR1 as SEHNR and CDR2 as FQNEAQ (reference sequence). V lost 5 bases, J lost 5 bases, and 11 bases stayed unmatched. Here the CDR3 DNA reads TGTGCCAGCAGCGTAAGGCAGACAGGGGCAGATCAGCCCCAGCATTTT. Translating it yields CASSVRQTGADQPQHF.

The V and J genes are TRBV24-1 and TRBJ1-1; D is possibly TRBD1 (6 bases). Germline CDR1 reads KGHDR; CDR2 reads SFDVKD. CDR3 length: 13 amino acids. V lost 4 bases and J lost 7, with 12 bases in between. CDR3 coding DNA: TGTGCCACCAGTGACCAGGGGCTGGGTGAAGCTTTCTTT. This codes for CATSDQGLGEAFF.

The V and J genes are TRBV10-3 and TRBJ1-5; 8 bases agree with TRBD1. The CDR3 is 14 amino acids. Trimming removed 2 bases from V and 4 bases from J; junction bases left unmatched: 1. From germline, CDR1 is ENHRY and CDR2 SYGVKD. The CDR3 DNA sequence: TGTGCCATCAGTGAGGGGACAGGTAATCAGCCCCAGCATTTT. As protein: CAISEGTGNQPQHF.

This clone was seen only once. This chain uses TRBV9 with TRBJ2-3, with D perhaps TRBD1 (6 bases). The length of the CDR3 is 16 residues. Trimming removed 0 bases from V and 5 bases from J, with 16 bases in between. The germline V gene encodes CDR1 SGDLS and CDR2 YYNGEE. The CDR3: CASSVATGQGQDTQYF. The CDR3 DNA sequence: TGTGCCAGCAGCGTAGCTACGGGGCAGGGGCAAGATACGCAGTATTTT.

In its sample, this clone was seen once. J is TRBJ1-1 and V is TRBV12-3 or TRBV12-4; unclear D gene. Trimming stripped 3 bases from V and 1 base from J, with 6 bases between. This CDR3 comprises 13 residues. CDR3 protein: CASSFPGNTEAFF. In nucleotides, the CDR3 is TGTGCCAGCAGTTTTCCAGGGAACACTGAAGCTTTCTTT.

As regards this clone: A much larger clone differs by one base, so this may be a read error. The chain uses TRBV2 and TRBJ1-1; TRBD1 matches at 9 bases. The ends lost 6 bases at V and 3 bases at J; junction bases unmatched: 2. This CDR3 comprises 13 residues. Germline values: CDR1 SNHLY, CDR2 FYNNEI. The CDR3 is CASSRQGDTEAFF. In nucleotides, the CDR3 is TGTGCCAGCAGCCGACAGGGGGACACTGAAGCTTTCTTT.

This clone was counted a single time. The chain recombines TRBV27 with TRBJ1-2; maybe TRBD1 (6 bases). Trimming pared 5 bases from V and 8 bases from J, leaving 18 bases between. Germline CDR1 MNHEY, CDR2 SMNVEV (reference sequence). The CDR3 sequence is 14 residues long. The CDR3 region has the DNA TGTGCCAGCAGTCGCCGCGATAGGGGGGGAGGCTACACCTTC. This codes for CASSRRDRGGGYTF.

This clone was picked up one time. V and J are TRBV14 and TRBJ2-5; D uncertain. Looked up from germline, CDR1 is SGHDN and CDR2 is FVKESK. There are 11 residues in the CDR3. Trimming took 2 bases from V and 5 from J, leaving 3 bases between them. The CDR3 loop is CASSQYETQYF. DNA for the CDR3: TGTGCCAGCAGCCAATATGAGACCCAGTACTTC.

This clone has at least ten counts. The rearrangement joins TRBV4-1 to TRBJ2-7; possibly TRBD1 for D (6 bases). Trimming cost V 2 bases and J 5 bases, with 13 bases left between them. The germline V gene encodes CDR1 MGHRA and CDR2 YSYEKL. This CDR3 is 14 amino acids long. CDR3 in amino acids: CASSQPTGIHEQYF. The CDR3 region has the DNA TGCGCCAGCAGCCAACCTACAGGGATTCACGAGCAGTACTTC.